These T cell receptor beta chains were read from a single sample in a study of T cells after yellow fever vaccination. TCRdb analysed the 5' RACE reads with MiXCR anew, one entry per CDR3 protein. The sample includes about 300,000 distinct CDR3 sequences, 6.8% of them seen just once. The sequences come from PBMCs, collected about 41 days after the first yellow fever vaccination. These receptors were obtained from a young man who received the YFV17D yellow fever vaccine. Each CDR3 is given with its conserved first and last residue. Each record gives: J gene, clone size, V gene, D gene, CDR3 protein, CDR3 DNA. D genes are given only for firm matches. A clone size is listed for some rows: how often the clone was seen (once, few, many), or a class if it is expanded.

TRBJ1-3 | NA | TRBV5-1 | NA | CASSLDGRGQVVRGNTIYF | TGCGCCAGCAGCTTGGACGGGAGGGGCCAGGTCGTACGTGGAAACACCATATATTTT
TRBJ2-5 | NA | TRBV5-1 | TRBD2 | CASSPGLAGGHETQYF | TGCGCCAGCAGCCCAGGACTAGCGGGGGGGCATGAGACCCAGTACTTC
TRBJ1-5 | NA | TRBV10-3 | NA | CAISTGPYQPQHF | TGTGCCATCAGTACCGGGCCCTATCAGCCCCAGCATTTT
TRBJ2-7 | few | TRBV11-2 | NA | CASSLDPMYEQYF | TGTGCCAGCAGCTTAGATCCGATGTACGAGCAGTACTTC
TRBJ2-7 | few | TRBV6-5 | NA | CASSFLTGGGGYEQYF | TGTGCCAGCAGTTTCCTAACAGGGGGCGGGGGGTACGAGCAGTACTTC
TRBJ2-5 | many | TRBV7-8 | TRBD1 | CASSFWAGGETQYF | TGTGCCAGCAGCTTTTGGGCAGGGGGAGAGACCCAGTACTTC
TRBJ2-2 | few | TRBV7-8 | NA | CASSPYYGELFF | TGTGCCAGCAGCCCATATTACGGGGAGCTGTTTTTT
TRBJ1-2 | few | TRBV3-1 | NA | CASSQESYGYTF | TGTGCCAGCAGCCAAGAATCCTATGGCTACACCTTC
TRBJ1-2 | NA | TRBV11-2 | TRBD1 | CASSTTGQPYGYTF | TGTGCCAGCAGCACAACGGGACAGCCCTATGGCTACACCTTC
TRBJ2-3 | NA | TRBV18 | NA | CASSPLGGRSTDTQYF | TGTGCCAGCTCGCCACTGGGGGGCCGAAGCACAGATACGCAGTATTTT
TRBJ2-7 | NA | TRBV7-8 | NA | CASSSVFSYEQYF | TGTGCCAGCAGCTCAGTTTTTTCCTACGAGCAGTACTTC
TRBJ1-1 | many | TRBV7-9 | NA | CASSLDVVGFGAFF | TGTGCCAGCAGCTTAGATGTGGTAGGGTTTGGGGCTTTCTTT
TRBJ2-3 | few | TRBV5-1 | TRBD2 | CASSTGTSGDTDTQYF | TGCGCCAGCAGCACCGGGACTAGCGGGGACACAGATACGCAGTATTTT
TRBJ1-1 | many | TRBV5-1 | NA | CASSPYRNTEAFF | TGCGCCAGCAGCCCCTACAGGAACACTGAAGCTTTCTTT
TRBJ2-7 | NA | TRBV5-4 | NA | CAGYSYEQYF | TGTGCCGGCTACTCCTACGAGCAGTACTTC
TRBJ1-6 | NA | TRBV4-3 | NA | CASSVSGFDSPLHF | TGCGCCAGCAGCGTTTCCGGTTTTGATTCACCCCTCCACTTT
TRBJ2-5 | few | TRBV4-2 | TRBD2 | CASSQMGRTSEGETQYF | TGTGCCAGCAGCCAGATGGGGCGGACTAGCGAGGGAGAGACCCAGTACTTC
TRBJ2-3 | few | TRBV7-2 | TRBD2 | CASSFGLAGLDTQYF | TGTGCCAGCAGCTTTGGGCTAGCGGGGCTAGATACGCAGTATTTT
TRBJ2-1 | few | TRBV15 | TRBD2 | CATSREDLAGGLPYNEQFF | TGTGCCACCAGCAGAGAGGATCTAGCGGGGGGGCTCCCCTACAATGAGCAGTTCTTC
TRBJ2-4 | many | TRBV20-1 | NA | CSAGASSRNIQYF | TGCAGTGCCGGAGCGAGCTCAAGGAACATTCAGTACTTC
TRBJ1-4 | NA | TRBV4-1 | NA | CASSPLGGEGEKLFF | TGCGCCAGCAGCCCCTTAGGGGGGGAAGGAGAAAAACTGTTTTTT
TRBJ2-2 | NA | TRBV6-2/TRBV6-3 | TRBD2 | CASSRSGGTGELFF | TGTGCCAGCAGCCGCTCGGGGGGCACCGGGGAGCTGTTTTTT
TRBJ2-2 | NA | TRBV7-9 | NA | CASSLGRQGGAGELFF | TGTGCCAGCAGCTTAGGTCGACAGGGAGGAGCCGGGGAGCTGTTTTTT
TRBJ1-1 | NA | TRBV7-6 | NA | CASSLAEGGLYTEAFF | TGTGCCAGCAGCTTAGCGGAGGGGGGGTTGTACACTGAAGCTTTCTTT
TRBJ2-3 | few | TRBV7-2 | TRBD2 | CASSLVAAGAGADTQYF | TGTGCCAGCAGCTTAGTTGCAGCGGGGGCAGGTGCAGATACGCAGTATTTT
TRBJ2-1 | NA | TRBV5-6 | NA | CASSFLVIRDEQFF | TGTGCCAGCAGCTTCTTGGTGATCAGGGATGAGCAGTTCTTC
TRBJ2-1 | many | TRBV20-1 | NA | CSARPPQSTSNEQFF | TGCAGTGCTAGACCACCCCAAAGCACCTCCAATGAGCAGTTCTTC
TRBJ1-1 | many | TRBV18 | TRBD1 | CASSPLTGSYAEAFF | TGTGCCAGCTCACCACTGACAGGGTCTTACGCTGAAGCTTTCTTT
TRBJ2-1 | NA | TRBV4-3 | NA | CASTSSRGSSYNEQFF | TGCGCCAGCACCTCAAGCCGGGGAAGCTCCTACAATGAGCAGTTCTTC
TRBJ2-2 | NA | TRBV19 | NA | CASAPLVGRNTGELFF | TGTGCCAGCGCCCCCCTAGTGGGCAGAAACACCGGGGAGCTGTTTTTT
TRBJ2-3 | few | TRBV6-5 | TRBD1 | CASSSDLTGDEQYF | TGTGCCAGCAGTTCCGACCTAACAGGGGATGAGCAGTATTTT
TRBJ1-2 | NA | TRBV5-1 | TRBD1 | CASSLDGQGHGYTF | TGCGCCAGCAGCTTGGACGGACAGGGCCATGGCTACACCTTC
TRBJ2-3 | NA | TRBV4-3 | NA | CASSQGPINRVDTQYF | TGCGCCAGCAGCCAGGGACCCATTAACAGGGTGGATACGCAGTATTTT
TRBJ2-7 | NA | TRBV6-2/TRBV6-3 | NA | CASSDPTGSYEQYF | TGTGCCAGCAGTGACCCGACAGGTTCCTACGAGCAGTACTTC
TRBJ2-5 | NA | TRBV4-2 | NA | CASSQDEGRGMHRETQYF | TGTGCCAGCAGCCAAGATGAGGGCAGGGGTATGCATCGGGAGACCCAGTACTTC
TRBJ1-2 | NA | TRBV20-1 | NA | CSARARRGNYGYTF | TGCAGTGCTAGAGCCAGGCGGGGTAACTATGGCTACACCTTC
TRBJ1-2 | few | TRBV6-1 | NA | CASRTNLALGGGYTF | TGTGCCAGCAGAACGAACCTAGCTCTCGGGGGTGGCTACACCTTC
TRBJ2-2 | few | TRBV5-1 | NA | CASSSGGYTGELFF | TGCGCCAGCAGCTCCGGGGGATACACCGGGGAGCTGTTTTTT
TRBJ1-2 | few | TRBV5-1 | TRBD1 | CASSFTGDGYTF | TGCGCCAGCAGCTTCACAGGGGATGGCTACACCTTC
TRBJ2-1 | NA | TRBV24-1 | TRBD1 | CATSGQGPRGPYNEQFF | TGTGCCACCTCGGGACAGGGCCCTCGGGGTCCCTACAATGAGCAGTTCTTC
TRBJ1-1 | NA | TRBV4-3 | TRBD1 | CASRGTGANTEAFF | TGCGCCAGCAGAGGGACAGGGGCGAACACTGAAGCTTTCTTT
TRBJ1-5 | few | TRBV6-6 | NA | CASSRDPNQPQHF | TGTGCCAGCAGTCGCGACCCCAATCAGCCCCAGCATTTT
TRBJ1-1 | few | TRBV4-3 | NA | CASSQADRNTEAFF | TGCGCCAGCAGCCAAGCGGACAGGAACACTGAAGCTTTCTTT
TRBJ2-3 | few | TRBV11-2 | NA | CASSSAGMTDTQYF | TGTGCCAGCAGCTCGGCGGGAATGACAGATACGCAGTATTTT
TRBJ1-3 | many | TRBV18 | NA | CASSPGEGNTIYF | TGTGCCAGCTCACCAGGGGAAGGAAACACCATATATTTT
TRBJ1-1 | few | TRBV10-2 | NA | CASNDRNTEAFF | TGCGCCAGCAACGACAGGAACACTGAAGCTTTCTTT
TRBJ2-7 | few | TRBV5-4 | TRBD2 | CASSLEASGVYEQYF | TGTGCCAGCAGCTTGGAGGCTAGCGGGGTCTACGAGCAGTACTTC
TRBJ2-7 | few | TRBV6-2/TRBV6-3 | NA | CASSYGFSLRGEQYF | TGTGCCAGCAGTTACGGGTTTTCCCTAAGGGGCGAGCAGTACTTC
TRBJ2-2 | NA | TRBV20-1 | NA | CSARGDRNTGELFF | TGCAGTGCTAGAGGAGACAGAAACACCGGGGAGCTGTTTTTT
TRBJ1-1 | NA | TRBV5-6 | NA | CASSLVGVGGPWEAEAFF | TGTGCCAGCAGCTTGGTGGGAGTGGGGGGCCCGTGGGAGGCTGAAGCTTTCTTT
TRBJ2-2 | NA | TRBV12-3/TRBV12-4 | NA | CASSLSGAGELFF | TGTGCCAGCAGTTTATCTGGGGCCGGGGAGCTGTTTTTT
TRBJ2-5 | many | TRBV29-1 | NA | CSVVLGGGSETQYF | TGCAGCGTTGTATTGGGTGGGGGCAGCGAGACCCAGTACTTC
TRBJ1-2 | NA | TRBV12-3/TRBV12-4 | NA | CASSFDSAGPYGYTF | TGTGCCAGCAGTTTTGATTCGGCGGGTCCCTATGGCTACACCTTC
TRBJ2-1 | NA | TRBV3-1 | TRBD2 | CASSQPNLAGGDNEQFF | TGTGCCAGCTCCCAGCCGAACTTAGCGGGGGGGGACAATGAGCAGTTCTTC
TRBJ2-1 | many | TRBV5-6 | TRBD1 | CASSFWTGAYNEQFF | TGTGCCAGCAGCTTTTGGACAGGGGCCTACAATGAGCAGTTCTTC
TRBJ2-7 | few | TRBV6-5 | NA | CASSYGKRRAGAGEQYF | TGTGCCAGCAGTTACGGAAAAAGGCGGGCCGGGGCTGGGGAGCAGTACTTC
TRBJ2-3 | few | TRBV20-1 | TRBD2 | CSASGGTTTDTQYF | TGCAGTGCTAGCGGTGGGACTACCACAGATACGCAGTATTTT
TRBJ2-2 | few | TRBV29-1 | NA | CSVVPRGREGGELFF | TGCAGCGTTGTTCCCCGGGGGCGGGAAGGCGGGGAGCTGTTTTTT
TRBJ1-6 | NA | TRBV4-3 | NA | CASSQVTERKNSPLHF | TGCGCCAGCAGCCAAGTAACCGAGAGGAAGAATTCACCCCTCCACTTT